The present entry profiles one TCR beta chain with its context. This clone's antigen is unknown. No much larger clone exists at a distance of one base, and base qualities are not known. Scalp biopsies and blood samples were obtained from unaffected controls. Human scalp biopsies went straight into PAXgene tissue containers for immediate fixation. Library method: the immunoSEQ multiplex PCR assay. RNA was extracted from all samples and reverse transcribed into cDNA, which served as template for TCR sequencing. SuperScript III was used to make first-strand cDNA, primed with a 2:1 mix of oligo-dT and random hexamers. Amplification bias was assessed with a synthetic immune receptor repertoire, and residual bias was removed computationally. The paper's processing steps were these. Raw reads were preprocessed to remove errors, and CDR3 was defined according to IMGT conventions as the region from the conserved cysteine to phenylalanine. Clonality was computed as 1 minus the Shannon entropy, with the entropy normalized by log2 of the number of productive unique TCRs. Whether each scalp clone was CD4 or CD8 was inferred by checking scalp TCRbeta sequences against the CD4 and CD8 repertoires from sorted blood. Not all clones reach the TCRdb copy of this immuneACCESS table, which keeps in-frame sequences only. Checked studies attribute under half of the gap to unresolved V genes and leave the rest unexplained. D and trimming come from the DNA, and the V and J calls and clone size come from that table. A total of 3,500 to 5,000 clones appear in this sample, around two thirds of them only once. 15% to 20% of the sample rests with the top ten.

The record originates from a study of CD8+ T cells in alopecia areata (dated by TCRdb to between 2017 and 2018). Turning to the overall study: The study used high-throughput TCRbeta sequencing to examine T cell clonal expansion in alopecia areata, in both the C3H/HeJ mouse model and human patients. The RNA source kit depended on sample type: the PAXgene miRNA kit for fixed scalp, the miRNeasy kit for PBMCs, and the RNeasy kit for mouse skin. TCRbeta CDR3 regions were amplified by immunoSEQ multiplex PCR using 35 Vbeta forward and 13 Jbeta reverse primers. Human TCRbeta sequencing covered scalp tissue and sorted CD4+ and CD8+ peripheral blood T cells from patchy and totalis/universalis alopecia areata patients and healthy controls. Scalp clonality was compared among normal scalp (n=4), patchy alopecia areata scalp (n=8), and alopecia totalis/universalis scalp (n=8). What the study reported, not specific to this receptor: Resident alphabeta T cells in normal human skin are also sequenced, complicating scalp TCR repertoire analysis, unlike mouse skin dominated by gammadelta T cells. Shared TCR sequences between patients were less evident than in mice, which may be partly attributable to HLA diversity in the patient population. Compared with normal scalp, lesional scalp had higher clonality and more expanded CD8+ clones, particularly in alopecia totalis/universalis, a pattern that suggests antigenic drive.

The trim is 4 bases for V and 10 bases for J, with a gap of 11 bases between the germline ends. Its CDR3 holds 13 amino acids, cysteine through phenylalanine. CDR3 DNA is the only sequence kept; it has 39 bases, read in frame from the first base. Via the germline V gene, CDR1 is MGHDK and CDR2 SYGVNS. The clonotype was recovered from a human donor in good health. Here the chain combines TRBV25-1 and TRBJ1-6; a tentative D call is TRBD1 (5 bases match). The material sequenced was skin. The nucleotides read TGTGCCAGCAGTGTCTTCCAGGGCTCACCCCTCCACTTT. This yields the protein CASSVFQGSPLHF.